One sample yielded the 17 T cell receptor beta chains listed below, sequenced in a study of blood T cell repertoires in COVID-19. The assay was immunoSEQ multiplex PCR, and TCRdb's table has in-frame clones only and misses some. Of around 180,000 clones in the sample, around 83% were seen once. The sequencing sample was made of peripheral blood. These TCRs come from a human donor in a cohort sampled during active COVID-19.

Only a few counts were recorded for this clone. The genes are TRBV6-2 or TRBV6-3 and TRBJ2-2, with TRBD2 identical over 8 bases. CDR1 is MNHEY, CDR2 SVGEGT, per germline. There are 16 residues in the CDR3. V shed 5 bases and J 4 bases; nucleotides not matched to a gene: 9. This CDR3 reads CASSRPGLVSTGELFF. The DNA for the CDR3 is TGTGCCAGCAGTCGACCGGGACTAGTCAGCACCGGGGAGCTGTTTTTT.

The CDR3 sequence is CASSQGGTGLNQPQHF. As DNA, the CDR3 is TGCGCCAGCAGCCAAGGAGGGACGGGACTCAATCAGCCCCAGCATTTT. The genes are TRBV4-1 and TRBJ1-5, with a weak D call TRBD1 (5 bases). Trimming took 1 base from V and 3 from J, leaving 13 bases between them. This CDR3 has 16 residues. The germline V gene has CDR1 MGHRA and CDR2 YSYEKL.

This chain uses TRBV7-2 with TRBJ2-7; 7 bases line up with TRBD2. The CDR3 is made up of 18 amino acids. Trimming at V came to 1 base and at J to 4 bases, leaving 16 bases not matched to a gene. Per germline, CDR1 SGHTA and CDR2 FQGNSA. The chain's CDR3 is CASSLVSGRAASSYEQYF. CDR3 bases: TGTGCCAGCAGCTTAGTATCGGGGAGGGCCGCTTCCTCTTACGAGCAGTACTTC.

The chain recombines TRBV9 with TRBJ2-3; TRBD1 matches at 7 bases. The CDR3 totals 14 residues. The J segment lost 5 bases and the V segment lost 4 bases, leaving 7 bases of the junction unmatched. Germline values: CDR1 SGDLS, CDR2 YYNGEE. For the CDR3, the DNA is TGTGCCAGCAGCCCTCGACAGGGCGTAGATACGCAGTATTTT. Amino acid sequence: CASSPRQGVDTQYF.

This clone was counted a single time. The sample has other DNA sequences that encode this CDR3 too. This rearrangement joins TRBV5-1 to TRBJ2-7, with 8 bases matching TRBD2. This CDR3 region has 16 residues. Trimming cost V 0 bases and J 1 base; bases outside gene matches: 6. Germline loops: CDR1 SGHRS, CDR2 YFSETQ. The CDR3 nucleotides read TGCGCCAGCAGCTTGGGTCGGGGGGGACCTTCCTACGAGCAGTACTTC. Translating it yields CASSLGRGGPSYEQYF. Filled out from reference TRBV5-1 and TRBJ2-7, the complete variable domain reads KAGVTQTPRYLIKTRGQQVTLSCSPISGHRSVSWYQQTPGQGLQFLFEYFSETQRNKGNFPGRFSGRQFSNSRSEMNVSTLELGDSALYLCASSLGRGGPSYEQYFGPGTRLTVT.

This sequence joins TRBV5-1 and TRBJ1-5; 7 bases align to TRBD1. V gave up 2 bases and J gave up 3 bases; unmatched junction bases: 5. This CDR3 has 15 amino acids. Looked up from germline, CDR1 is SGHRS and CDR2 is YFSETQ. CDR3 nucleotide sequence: TGCGCCAGCAGCTTACAGACAGGGAACAATCAGCCCCAGCATTTT. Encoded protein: CASSLQTGNNQPQHF.

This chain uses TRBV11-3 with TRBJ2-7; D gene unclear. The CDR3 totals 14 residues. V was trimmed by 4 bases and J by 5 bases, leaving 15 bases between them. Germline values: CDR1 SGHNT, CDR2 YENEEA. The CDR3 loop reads CASSYSRLENEQYF. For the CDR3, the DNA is TGTGCCAGCAGCTATAGCCGGTTAGAGAACGAGCAGTACTTC.

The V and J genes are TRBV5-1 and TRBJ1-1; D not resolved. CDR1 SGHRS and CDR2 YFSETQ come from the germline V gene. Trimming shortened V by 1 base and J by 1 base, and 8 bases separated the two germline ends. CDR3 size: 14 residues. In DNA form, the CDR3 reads TGCGCCAGCAGCTTGTCAGGTTCGAACACTGAAGCTTTCTTT. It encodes CASSLSGSNTEAFF.

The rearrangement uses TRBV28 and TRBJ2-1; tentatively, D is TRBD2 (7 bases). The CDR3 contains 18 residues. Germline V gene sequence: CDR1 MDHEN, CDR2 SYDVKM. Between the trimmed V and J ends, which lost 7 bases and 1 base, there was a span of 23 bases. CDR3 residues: CASISRGAEDWSYNEQFF. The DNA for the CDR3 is TGTGCCAGCATTAGTCGGGGGGCCGAGGATTGGTCCTACAATGAGCAGTTCTTC.

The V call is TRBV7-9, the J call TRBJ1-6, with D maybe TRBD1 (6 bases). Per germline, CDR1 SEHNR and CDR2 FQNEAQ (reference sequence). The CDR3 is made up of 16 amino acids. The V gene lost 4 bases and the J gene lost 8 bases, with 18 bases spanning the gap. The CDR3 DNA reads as TGTGCCAGCAGCTCTAGAACACAGGGCTCCGATTCACCCCTCCACTTT. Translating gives CASSSRTQGSDSPLHF. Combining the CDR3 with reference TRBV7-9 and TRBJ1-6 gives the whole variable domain DTGVSQNPRHKITKRGQNVTFRCDPISEHNRLYWYRQTLGQGPEFLTYFQNEAQLEKSRLLSDRFSAERPKGSFSTLEIQRTEQGDSAMYLCASSSRTQGSDSPLHFGNGTRLTVT.

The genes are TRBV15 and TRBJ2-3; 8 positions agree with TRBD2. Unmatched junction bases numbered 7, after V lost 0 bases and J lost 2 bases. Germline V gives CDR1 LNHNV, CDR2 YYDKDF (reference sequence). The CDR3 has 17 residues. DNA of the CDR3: TGTGCCACCAGCAGAGACCGGGGGGGGGCCACCACAGATACGCAGTATTTT. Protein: CATSRDRGGATTDTQYF.

CDR3 region: CASSPRDRSYEQYF. The CDR3 DNA follows: TGTGCCAGCAGCCCGCGGGACCGATCCTACGAGCAGTACTTC. The chain couples TRBV7-2 to TRBJ2-7; D is perhaps TRBD2 (6 bases). CDR1 is SGHTA and CDR2 is FQGNSA in the germline V gene. The length of the CDR3 is 14 residues. V was cut by 5 bases and J by 1 base, with 12 bases left in between.

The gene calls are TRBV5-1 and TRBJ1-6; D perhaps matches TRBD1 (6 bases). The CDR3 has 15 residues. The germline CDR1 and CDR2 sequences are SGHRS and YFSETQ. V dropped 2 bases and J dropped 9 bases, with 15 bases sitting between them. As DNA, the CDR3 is TGCGCCAGCAGCTTCTCGGACAGCAGAATTTCACCCCTCCACTTT. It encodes CASSFSDSRISPLHF. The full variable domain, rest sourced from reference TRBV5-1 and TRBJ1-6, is KAGVTQTPRYLIKTRGQQVTLSCSPISGHRSVSWYQQTPGQGLQFLFEYFSETQRNKGNFPGRFSGRQFSNSRSEMNVSTLELGDSALYLCASSFSDSRISPLHFGNGTRLTVT.

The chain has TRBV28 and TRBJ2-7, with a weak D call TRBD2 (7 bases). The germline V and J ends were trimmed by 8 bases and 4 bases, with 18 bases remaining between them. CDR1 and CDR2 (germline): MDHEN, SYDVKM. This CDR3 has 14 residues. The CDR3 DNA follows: TGTGCCAGCCGTGGGGGGGGCAGCTTTTACGAGCAGTACTTC. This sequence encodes CASRGGGSFYEQYF.

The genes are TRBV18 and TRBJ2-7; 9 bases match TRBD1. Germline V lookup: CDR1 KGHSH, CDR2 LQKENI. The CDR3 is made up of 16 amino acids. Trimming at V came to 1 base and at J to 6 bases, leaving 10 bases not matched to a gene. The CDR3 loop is CASSPQQGAGVSEQYF. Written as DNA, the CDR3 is TGTGCCAGCTCACCACAACAGGGGGCTGGGGTAAGCGAGCAGTACTTC.

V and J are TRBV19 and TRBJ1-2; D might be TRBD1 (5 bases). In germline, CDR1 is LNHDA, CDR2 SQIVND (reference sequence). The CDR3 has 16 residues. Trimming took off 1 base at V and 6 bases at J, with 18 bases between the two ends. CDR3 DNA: TGTGCCAGTAGTATAGGCTACAGGTCCTTCGAGAATGGCTACACCTTC. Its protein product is CASSIGYRSFENGYTF.

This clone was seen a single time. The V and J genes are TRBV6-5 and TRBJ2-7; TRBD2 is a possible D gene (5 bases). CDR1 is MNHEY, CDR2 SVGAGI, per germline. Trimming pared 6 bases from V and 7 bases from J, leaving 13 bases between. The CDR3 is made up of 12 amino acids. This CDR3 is CASRLHRGEQYF. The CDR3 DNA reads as TGTGCCAGCAGACTCCATAGAGGGGAGCAGTACTTC.